A single sample is the source of the 23 T cell receptor beta chains below, sequenced in a study of neurological immune-mediated disorders. TCRdb re-called the 5' RACE reads with MiXCR, one entry per CDR3 protein. The profile shows around 40,000 distinct CDR3 sequences, approximately 7% of them singletons. Source material: CD4+ T cells from blood. The receptor set was obtained from a man in his fifties in good health.

The sample holds many counts of this clonotype. The rearrangement joins TRBV11-1 to TRBJ2-1; D unclear. CDR1 and CDR2 from the germline V gene are SGHAT and FQDESV (reference sequence). The CDR3 totals 16 residues. V lost 3 bases, J lost 0 bases, and 12 bases lay in between. The CDR3 spells CASSFSTGSSYNEQFF. For the CDR3, the DNA is TGTGCCAGCAGCTTTTCGACGGGTAGCTCCTACAATGAGCAGTTCTTC.

In this sample, this clonotype turned up many times. The chain's CDR3 is CASSLRSATGTEAFF. The CDR3 DNA reads TGCGCCAGCAGCTTGAGGTCAGCCACAGGCACTGAAGCTTTCTTT. The chain is built from TRBV5-1 and TRBJ1-1; D perhaps matches TRBD1 (5 bases). The ends were cut back, 1 base at V and 4 bases at J, with 14 bases in the middle. Germline V gene sequence: CDR1 SGHRS, CDR2 YFSETQ. This CDR3 comprises 15 residues.

This clonotype has ten or more counts. The gene calls are TRBV20-1 and TRBJ2-1; the D is unclear. Per germline, CDR1 DFQATT and CDR2 SNEGSKA (reference sequence). Trimming removed 3 bases at V and 6 bases at J, with 12 bases between. This CDR3 is built from 13 residues. CDR3 sequence reads: CSASDVERNEQFF. CDR3 in DNA: TGCAGTGCTAGTGACGTGGAGCGCAATGAGCAGTTCTTC.

At least ten counts were recorded for this clonotype. The chain is built from TRBV18 and TRBJ2-3, with D tentatively TRBD2 (7 bases). Trimming cost V 6 bases and J 1 base, with 14 bases left between them. Germline V gene lookup returns CDR1 KGHSH and CDR2 LQKENI. This CDR3 contains 15 residues. In DNA, the CDR3 is TGTGCCAGCTCCCCGGGGGGCCTCGGCACAGATACGCAGTATTTT. This gives the protein CASSPGGLGTDTQYF.

This clonotype was recorded at least ten times. V is TRBV5-1 and J is TRBJ2-1; 9 nucleotides align to TRBD1. J gave up 7 bases and V 0 bases, and 11 bases lay outside the gene matches. The V gene's germline CDR1 is SGHRS and CDR2 YFSETQ. CDR3 size: 17 residues. Written as DNA, the CDR3 is TGCGCCAGCAGCTTGGGTATTTCGGGACAGGGTCGTAATGAGCAGTTCTTC. It is translated as CASSLGISGQGRNEQFF.

The sample holds many counts of this clonotype. The chain employs TRBV5-1 and TRBJ2-1, with D unclear. With 0 bases removed from V and 2 bases from J, the gap between germline ends came to 3 bases. Germline-derived CDR1 and CDR2 are SGHRS and YFSETQ. The CDR3 is 13 amino acids. The CDR3 protein is CASSLDPYNEQFF. The CDR3, as DNA: TGCGCCAGCAGCTTGGACCCCTACAATGAGCAGTTCTTC.

This clonotype was picked up many times. The chain is built from TRBV5-1 and TRBJ1-2; D may be TRBD1 (6 bases). Germline assignment: CDR1 SGHRS and CDR2 YFSETQ. This CDR3 spans 13 amino acids. V was shortened by 0 bases and J by 6 bases, with 9 bases between the two germline ends. The CDR3 sequence is CASSLASGDGYTF. The CDR3 coding sequence is TGCGCCAGCAGCTTGGCATCAGGGGATGGCTACACCTTC.

The chain has TRBV28 and TRBJ2-1, with 7 bases lining up with TRBD2. The CDR3 is 15 amino acids. Trimming removed 2 bases from V and 4 bases from J; junction bases left unmatched: 5. The germline V gene encodes CDR1 MDHEN and CDR2 SYDVKM. The CDR3 spells CASSLIAGAYNEQFF. In nucleotides, the CDR3 is TGTGCCAGCAGTTTAATAGCGGGCGCTTACAATGAGCAGTTCTTC.

This clonotype occurred many times. The chain couples TRBV6-5 to TRBJ2-7; D call uncertain. Germline CDR1 MNHEY, CDR2 SVGAGI. V lost 2 bases, J lost 9 bases, and 14 bases lay in between. The CDR3 loop spans 13 amino acids. CDR3 in DNA: TGTGCCAGCAGTTACCCCGGATACCCGGGGCAGTACTTC. The encoded protein is CASSYPGYPGQYF.

Ten or more counts support this clonotype. The V gene is TRBV20-1, the J gene TRBJ2-1; tentative D call: TRBD2 (5 bases). CDR1 and CDR2 (germline): DFQATT, SNEGSKA (reference sequence). Between the trimmed V and J ends, which lost 1 base and 10 bases, there was a span of 14 bases. CDR3 length: 13 residues. As DNA, the CDR3 is TGCAGTGCTAGAGGGCCCGGGATTTTCGAGCAGTTCTTC. Its protein product is CSARGPGIFEQFF.

In this sample, this clonotype turned up many times. This chain links TRBV29-1 with TRBJ2-3; D gene unclear. This CDR3 spans 14 amino acids. Germline loops: CDR1 SQVTM, CDR2 ANQGSEA. The ends were cut back, 3 bases at V and 3 bases at J, with 13 bases in the middle. The CDR3 loop reads CSVEEPPRTDTQYF. The CDR3 nucleotides are TGCAGCGTTGAGGAGCCGCCCCGTACAGATACGCAGTATTTT.

Ten or more counts support this clonotype. The V call is TRBV7-9, the J call TRBJ2-2; TRBD2 matches 8 bases. Germline values: CDR1 SEHNR, CDR2 FQNEAQ (reference sequence). The CDR3 sequence is 14 residues long. V lost 6 bases to trimming and J lost 7 bases; unmatched junction nucleotides: 7. CDR3 sequence reads: CASSHSGNGGELFF. For the CDR3, the DNA is TGTGCCAGCAGTCATAGCGGGAATGGCGGGGAGCTGTTTTTT. Based on the CDR3 plus reference TRBV7-9 and TRBJ2-2, the full variable domain is DTGVSQNPRHKITKRGQNVTFRCDPISEHNRLYWYRQTLGQGPEFLTYFQNEAQLEKSRLLSDRFSAERPKGSFSTLEIQRTEQGDSAMYLCASSHSGNGGELFFGEGSRLTVL.

The chain couples TRBV28 to TRBJ1-2, with TRBD1 as a possible D gene (5 bases). The ends were cut back, 2 bases at V and 11 bases at J, with 9 bases in the middle. The CDR3 has 11 residues. Germline-derived CDR1 and CDR2 are MDHEN and SYDVKM. DNA for the CDR3: TGTGCCAGCAGTTTACTACGGGGGTACACCTTC. Encoded protein: CASSLLRGYTF.

This clonotype was recorded at least ten times. The chain joins TRBV6-1 to TRBJ2-1; 8 positions agree with TRBD2. CDR1 and CDR2 (germline): MNHNS, SASEGT. Trimming removed 6 bases from V and 12 bases from J; junction bases left unmatched: 13. The CDR3 totals 14 residues. In nucleotides, the CDR3 is TGTGCCAGCAGATCCGGGACTAGGCAGGATGGGCAGTTCTTC. Encoded protein: CASRSGTRQDGQFF.

At least ten counts were recorded for this clonotype. V usage is TRBV20-1 and J usage is TRBJ2-7; TRBD1 agrees at 8 bases. Germline V gene data show CDR1 as DFQATT and CDR2 as SNEGSKA (reference sequence). After removal of 6 bases from V and 2 bases from J, the junction contained 3 bases not matched to a gene. The CDR3 length is 12 residues. CDR3 sequence (DNA): TGCAGTGCGACGGACAGGGCCTACGAGCAGTACTTC. Its translation is CSATDRAYEQYF.

The chain is built from TRBV7-2 and TRBJ2-1, with 13 bases lining up with TRBD2. This CDR3 is built from 17 residues. The germline CDR1 and CDR2 sequences are SGHTA and FQGNSA. After removal of 2 bases from V and 5 bases from J, the junction contained 6 bases not matched to a gene. For the CDR3, the DNA is TGTGCCAGCAGCTTAATGACTAGCGGGAGGCCCGACAATGAGCAGTTCTTC. Translated: CASSLMTSGRPDNEQFF. Full variable domain (rest looked up from reference TRBV7-2 and TRBJ2-1): GAGVSQSPSNKVTEKGKDVELRCDPISGHTALYWYRQSLGQGLEFLIYFQGNSAPDKSGLPSDRFSAERTGGSVSTLTIQRTQQEDSAVYLCASSLMTSGRPDNEQFFGPGTRLTVL.

This clonotype was seen many times. The chain employs TRBV6-2 or TRBV6-3 and TRBJ1-1; D call uncertain. Germline-derived CDR1 and CDR2 are MNHEY and SVGEGT. Deletions cut 0 bases from V and 1 base from J, with 6 bases between. This CDR3 spans 14 amino acids. The CDR3 reads CASSYSTANTEAFF. The CDR3 nucleotides are TGTGCCAGCAGTTACTCGACGGCGAACACTGAAGCTTTCTTT.

This clonotype was picked up many times. This rearrangement joins TRBV4-2 to TRBJ1-2; 10 bases line up with TRBD1. Per the germline V gene, CDR1 is LGHNA and CDR2 is YNFKEQ. The CDR3 contains 16 residues. V was clipped by 1 base and J by 0 bases; unmatched bases: 2. CDR3 DNA sequence: TGTGCCAGCAGCCAAGGTGGGACAGGGGCTAACTATGGCTACACCTTC. Translation gives CASSQGGTGANYGYTF.

This rearrangement joins TRBV10-3 to TRBJ1-5, with TRBD1 as a possible D gene (5 bases). Germline V gene data show CDR1 as ENHRY and CDR2 as SYGVKD. The CDR3 spans 12 residues. The CDR3 is CSISGGDQPQHF. In DNA, the CDR3 is TGTTCTATCAGTGGGGGGGACCAGCCCCAGCATTTT.

This clonotype was observed at least ten times. The chain recombines TRBV12-3 or TRBV12-4 with TRBJ2-5; 9 bases line up with TRBD1. V gave up 6 bases and J gave up 4 bases; unmatched junction bases: 9. The CDR3 totals 15 residues. The CDR3 DNA follows: TGTGCCAGCAGCCCGGGACAGGGAATTGGAGAGACCCAGTACTTC. Its translation is CASSPGQGIGETQYF.

In this sample, this clonotype turned up many times. This chain joins TRBV20-1 and TRBJ2-1; D gene unclear. The V end lost 1 base, the J end lost 4 bases, and 11 bases lay between the germline ends. Per the germline V gene, CDR1 is DFQATT and CDR2 is SNEGSKA (reference sequence). CDR3 length equals 14 residues. The CDR3 DNA reads as TGCAGTGCTAGAGGCGTACTCCAGTACAATGAGCAGTTCTTC. This codes for CSARGVLQYNEQFF.

This clonotype was seen repeatedly, ten times or more. The gene calls are TRBV28 and TRBJ2-2; D unclear. The V end was cut by 6 bases, the J end by 2 bases, with 13 bases between. Germline V gene data show CDR1 as MDHEN and CDR2 as SYDVKM. The CDR3 length is 15 residues. The CDR3 nucleotides read TGTGCCAGCAGATACGACTGGTCTAACACCGGGGAGCTGTTTTTT. As protein: CASRYDWSNTGELFF.

This clonotype was recorded at least ten times. The chain uses TRBV5-1 and TRBJ2-7; D is perhaps TRBD1 (6 bases). Germline CDR1 is SGHRS and CDR2 is YFSETQ. V was pared by 0 bases and J by 3 bases, with 10 bases between. CDR3 length: 14 amino acids. CDR3 DNA sequence: TGCGCCAGCAGCTTGGAGGGACACCTCTACGAGCAGTACTTC. This translates into CASSLEGHLYEQYF.